This TCR beta chain was captured in a study of beta chain features in type 1 diabetes. Regarding the study as a whole: At VDJ recombination sites, type 1 diabetes patients had fewer insertions and more deleted nucleotides. TCRB CDR3s were moderately but significantly shorter in Type 1 diabetes patients in all four CD4+ subsets. Among patients, naive, central memory and Treg TCRB repertoires appeared more similar than among healthy donors.

Investigators reverse transcribed all isolated RNA, so they sequenced expressed TCRB transcripts. Assay: immunoSEQ multiplex PCR; the TCRdb copy retains only in-frame clones and omits some. The table records under 400,000 clones, 10% to 15% of them present only once. About this clone: The antigen is undetermined.

The V gene's germline CDR1 is MNHEY and CDR2 SVGAGI. The V end was cut by 2 bases, the J end by 5 bases, with 10 bases between. The CDR3 loop spans 14 amino acids. The TCR sequence derives from a woman in her late teens or twenties with type 1 diabetes. This chain connects TRBV6-5 to TRBJ2-1; D is perhaps TRBD1 (6 bases). Sequenced material: naive CD4+ T cells from blood. The CDR3 spells CASSYEGHDNEQFF. CDR3 in DNA: TGTGCCAGCAGTTACGAGGGACATGACAATGAGCAGTTCTTC.